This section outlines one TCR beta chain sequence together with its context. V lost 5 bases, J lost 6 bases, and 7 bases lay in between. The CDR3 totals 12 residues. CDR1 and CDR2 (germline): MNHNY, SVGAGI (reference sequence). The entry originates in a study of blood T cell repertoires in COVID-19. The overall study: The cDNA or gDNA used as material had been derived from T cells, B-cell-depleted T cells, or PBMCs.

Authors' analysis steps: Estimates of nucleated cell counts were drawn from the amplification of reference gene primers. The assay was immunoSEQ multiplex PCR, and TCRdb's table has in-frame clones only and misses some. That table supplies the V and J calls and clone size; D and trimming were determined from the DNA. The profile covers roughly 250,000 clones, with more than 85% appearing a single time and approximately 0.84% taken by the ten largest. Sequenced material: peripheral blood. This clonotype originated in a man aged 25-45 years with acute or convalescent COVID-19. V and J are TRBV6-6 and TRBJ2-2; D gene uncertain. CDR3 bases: TGTGCCAGCAGTCTGACATCCGGGGAGCTGTTTTTT. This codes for CASSLTSGELFF.